Listed here are 14 T cell receptor delta chains from one sample, sequenced in a study of γδ T cells in repeated Plasmodium falciparum infection. Bulk repertoires came from Vgamma9/Vdelta2+ or Vdelta2-negative gammadelta T cells flow-sorted from PBMC. TCRdb repeated clone calling on the multiplex PCR reads with CATT. The repertoire holds approximately 93,000 delta-chain clones, with 0.75% to 1% as singletons. Sequenced input: gamma-delta T cells from blood. Source of these receptors: a pool of human donors (malaria-infected and uninfected, not separated).

This clone was found a few times. TCRdb's protein, taken from a much larger clone, differs from this DNA's translation at residue 8, likely owing to a read error; the protein displayed comes from the DNA. The rearrangement uses TRDV2 and TRDJ1; 8 bases fit TRDD3. Here the J gene was assigned by germline matching of the DNA, as TCRdb has none. This CDR3 is 19 amino acids long. The V segment lost 0 bases and the J segment 0 bases; nucleotides outside the gene matches: 14. CDR1 and CDR2 from the germline V gene are GEAIGNYY and EKD. The CDR3, as DNA: TGTGCCTGTGACACCCTCGTACGGGGGGATAGGGGAGACACCGATAAACTCATCTTT. As protein: CACDTLVRGDRGDTDKLIF.

This clone was observed a few times. The protein given by TCRdb reflects a much larger clone and differs at residue 14 from this DNA's translation, likely from a read error; the protein shown is the DNA's translation. The J gene is TRDJ1, the V gene TRDV1; 8 bases line up with TRDD3. The J gene was missing in TCRdb and was found by matching the end of the DNA to germline. V lost 2 bases, J lost 4 bases, and 18 bases stayed unmatched. The germline gives CDR1 TSWWSYY, CDR2 QGS. CDR3 length equals 19 residues. CDR3 nucleotides: TGTGCTCTTGGGGAAGGGATTTCAAACGCGCTGGGGGACATCGATAAACTCATCTTT. Translating gives CALGEGISNALGDIDKLIF.

In regard to this clone: TCRdb shows a much larger clone's protein in place of this DNA's translation, and the two differ at residue 20, likely through a read error; the protein shown is translated from the DNA. CDR3 residues: CALGELMSNFFRGYSGADKPIF. The DNA for the CDR3 is TGTGCTCTTGGGGAATTAATGAGTAATTTCTTCCGGGGGTACTCCGGCGCCGATAAACCCATCTTT. This sequence joins TRDV1 and TRDJ1; the D gene could be TRDD2 or TRDD3 (5 bases each). The CDR3 consists of 22 residues. The V gene's germline CDR1 is TSWWSYY and CDR2 QGS.

A few counts support this clone. A far larger clone is a single base away, which makes a read error likely. The sample holds other DNA sequences that translate to the same CDR3. The J gene is TRDJ1, the V gene TRDV1; a possible D gene is TRDD3 (5 bases). The V and J ends lost 3 bases and 0 bases respectively, with 17 bases between them. In germline, CDR1 is TSWWSYY, CDR2 QGS. This CDR3 spans 17 amino acids. CDR3 region: CALGELVGSLYTDKLIF. CDR3 in DNA: TGTGCTCTTGGGGAGCTAGTGGGGAGCCTTTACACCGATAAACTCATCTTT.

Comment on this clone: The translation of this DNA and the TCRdb protein of a much larger clone differ at residue 3, probably owing to a read error; the protein shown here is translated from the DNA. The V and J genes are TRDV2 and TRDJ3; 8 bases line up with TRDD3. TCRdb is silent on the J gene; assignment here came from matching the DNA to germline. The length of the CDR3 is 19 residues. The germline gives CDR1 GEAIGNYY, CDR2 EKD. CDR3 region: CARDNTGGPSSWDTRQMFF. The CDR3 DNA is TGTGCCCGTGACAATACTGGGGGGCCGAGCTCCTGGGACACCCGACAGATGTTTTTC.

This clone was detected many times. TCRdb's listed protein matches a much larger clone and diverges from this DNA's translation at residue 15, likely through a read error; the protein shown comes from the DNA. The CDR3 reads CACDTILASPQNYYSDKLIF. CDR3 coding DNA: TGTGCCTGTGACACCATCCTGGCCAGCCCCCAAAACTACTACAGCGATAAACTCATCTTT. This rearrangement joins TRDV2 to TRDJ1; D ambiguous. V dropped 0 bases and J dropped 4 bases, with 29 bases sitting between them. The CDR3 extends over 20 amino acids. The V gene's germline CDR1 is GEAIGNYY and CDR2 EKD.

Concerning this clone itself: The protein recorded in TCRdb matches a much larger clone and deviates from this DNA's translation at residue 4, suggesting a read error; the protein here is obtained by translating the DNA. The V call is TRDV2, the J call TRDJ1; D is ambiguous. TCRdb is silent on the J gene; assignment here came from matching the DNA to germline. This CDR3 region has 17 residues. Germline V gives CDR1 GEAIGNYY, CDR2 EKD. The CDR3 here is CACGTRPGPGYTDKLIF. The CDR3 region has the DNA TGTGCCTGTGGCACCCGTCCGGGTCCGGGGTACACCGATAAACTCATCTTT.

Comment on this clone: TCRdb pairs this DNA with a much larger clone's protein that differs at residue 9, likely a read error; the protein shown was translated from the DNA. The same CDR3 can be traced to other DNA sequences in this sample. CDR3 DNA sequence: TGTGCCTGTGACACCGTTTTGGGGAATAGCTCCTGGGACACCCGACAGATGTTTTTC. This encodes CACDTVLGNSSWDTRQMFF. This rearrangement joins TRDV2 to TRDJ3; D possibly matches TRDD1 or TRDD3 (5 bases each). Because TCRdb records no J gene, it was assigned here through a match of the DNA to germline. This CDR3 comprises 19 residues. The V and J ends lost 0 bases and 0 bases respectively, with 14 bases between them. The germline CDR1 and CDR2 sequences are GEAIGNYY and EKD.

Note on this clone: For this DNA, TCRdb reports the protein of a much larger clone, which diverges at residue 3, most likely from a read error; the protein presented here is translated directly from the DNA. The rearrangement links TRDV2 to TRDJ1; D remains unclear. Since TCRdb gives no J gene, matching the DNA to germline was used here to assign it. Germline lookup yields CDR1 GEAIGNYY and CDR2 EKD. CDR3 length: 14 amino acids. The CDR3 reads CASDTVLYTDKLIF. The CDR3 coding sequence is TGTGCCAGTGACACCGTTTTGTACACCGATAAACTCATCTTT.

The sample holds a few counts of this clone. TCRdb pairs this DNA with a much larger clone's protein that differs at residue 3, likely a read error; the protein shown was translated from the DNA. The chain joins TRDV1 to TRDJ1; maybe TRDD2 (7 bases). Because TCRdb records no J gene, it was assigned here through a match of the DNA to germline. The CDR3 loop spans 18 amino acids. The germline V gene has CDR1 TSWWSYY and CDR2 QGS. The CDR3 sequence is CAPGVSSFLRGYTDKLIF. CDR3 sequence (DNA): TGTGCTCCTGGGGTTTCTTCTTTCCTACGGGGGTACACCGATAAACTCATCTTT.

Remarks on this clone: The mismatch at residue 5 between this DNA's translation and the TCRdb protein of a much larger clone likely reflects a read error; the protein shown is translated from the DNA. This chain uses TRDV3 with TRDJ1, with 7 bases matching TRDD3. Per the germline V gene, CDR1 is TVYSNPD and CDR2 is GDNSRS (reference sequence). This CDR3 spans 24 amino acids. J lost 0 bases, V lost 2 bases, and 36 bases had no gene match. The CDR3 loop reads CAFSAQDWGIYHSATVFYTDKLIF. For the CDR3, the DNA is TGTGCCTTTTCAGCTCAAGACTGGGGAATATACCACTCCGCTACAGTATTCTACACCGATAAACTCATCTTT.

This clone was recorded many times. This chain joins TRDV1 and TRDJ1, with 8 bases that match TRDD3. V was clipped by 5 bases and J by 2 bases; unmatched bases: 22. The CDR3 extends over 20 amino acids. CDR1 and CDR2 from the germline V gene are TSWWSYY and QGS. CDR3 sequence reads: CALGPGVLRDWGYGTDKLIF. The CDR3 DNA reads as TGTGCTCTTGGGCCCGGCGTCCTACGGGACTGGGGGTACGGAACCGATAAACTCATCTTT.

This clone was found many times. This DNA's translation differs at residue 3 from TCRdb's protein, which comes from a much larger clone; a read error is likely, and the protein shown is translated from the DNA. The rearrangement joins TRDV1 to TRDJ1, with 8 bases lining up with TRDD3. This CDR3 comprises 12 residues. Per the germline V gene, CDR1 is TSWWSYY and CDR2 is QGS. CDR3: CAHGGYTDKLIF. CDR3 bases: TGTGCTCATGGGGGATACACCGATAAACTCATCTTT.

As concerns this clone: A read error likely explains why the TCRdb protein, taken from a much larger clone, differs from this DNA's translation at residue 9; the protein shown is translated from the DNA. The genes are TRDV2 and TRDJ1; TRDD3 matches at 8 bases. The J gene, left out of TCRdb, was set here by checking the DNA against germline. From germline, CDR1 is GEAIGNYY and CDR2 EKD. CDR3 size: 21 residues. The junction had 22 bases not matched to a gene; V was cut back by 1 base and J by 1 base. CDR3 amino acids: CACDTLSSLSLGDGSTDKLIF. In nucleotides, the CDR3 is TGTGCCTGTGACACACTGAGTAGTCTATCTTTGGGGGATGGATCCACCGATAAACTCATCTTT.